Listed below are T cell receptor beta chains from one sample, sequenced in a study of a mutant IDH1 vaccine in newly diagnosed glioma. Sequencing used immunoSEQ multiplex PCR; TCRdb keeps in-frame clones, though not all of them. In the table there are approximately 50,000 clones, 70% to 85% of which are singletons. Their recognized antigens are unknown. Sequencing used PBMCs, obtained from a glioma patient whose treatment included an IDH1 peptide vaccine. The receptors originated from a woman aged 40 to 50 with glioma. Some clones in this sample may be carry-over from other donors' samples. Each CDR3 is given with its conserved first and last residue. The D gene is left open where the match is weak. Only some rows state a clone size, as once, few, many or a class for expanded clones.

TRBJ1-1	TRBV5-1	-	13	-	CASSLYMNTEAFF	TGCGCCAGCAGCTTGTACATGAACACTGAAGCTTTCTTT
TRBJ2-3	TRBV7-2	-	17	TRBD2	CASSRPAAGGYTDTQYF	TGTGCCAGCAGCCGGCCGGCAGCGGGGGGCTACACAGATACGCAGTATTTT
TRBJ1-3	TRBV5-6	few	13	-	CASSLGSGNTIYF	TGTGCCAGCAGCTTAGGATCTGGAAACACCATATATTTT
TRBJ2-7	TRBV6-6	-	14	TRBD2	CASASGGRGYEQYF	TGTGCCAGCGCCTCGGGGGGAAGGGGCTACGAGCAGTACTTC
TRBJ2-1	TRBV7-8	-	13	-	CASSLASSREQFF	TGTGCCAGCAGCTTAGCGTCTAGCCGTGAGCAGTTCTTC
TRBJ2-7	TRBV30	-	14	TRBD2	CAWSLGGEVYEQYF	TGTGCCTGGAGTCTCGGGGGGGAGGTATACGAGCAGTACTTC
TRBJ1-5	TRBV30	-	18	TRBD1	CAWSPRETGGSWNQPQHF	TGTGCCTGGAGTCCCCGAGAGACAGGGGGCTCGTGGAATCAGCCCCAGCATTTT
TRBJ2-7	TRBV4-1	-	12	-	CASSPHSYEQYF	TGCGCCAGCAGCCCCCACAGCTACGAGCAGTACTTC
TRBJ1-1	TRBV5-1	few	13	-	CASNWGQDTEAFF	TGCGCCAGCAACTGGGGGCAAGACACTGAAGCTTTCTTT
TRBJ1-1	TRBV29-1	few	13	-	CSVDMGRNTEAFF	TGCAGCGTTGACATGGGGAGGAACACTGAAGCTTTCTTT
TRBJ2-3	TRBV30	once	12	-	CAWGGQTDTQYF	TGTGCCTGGGGGGGGCAGACAGATACGCAGTATTTT
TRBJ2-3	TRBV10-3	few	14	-	CAISEPRGADTQYF	TGTGCCATCAGTGAGCCCAGGGGGGCAGATACGCAGTATTTT
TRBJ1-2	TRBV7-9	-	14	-	CASSLDGPPHGYTF	TGTGCCAGCAGCTTGGATGGCCCCCCGCACGGCTACACCTTC
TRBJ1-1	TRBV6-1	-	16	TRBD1	CASSVGQGAYDTEAFF	TGTGCCAGCAGTGTGGGACAGGGGGCTTACGACACTGAAGCTTTCTTT
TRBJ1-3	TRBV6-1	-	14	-	CASSETLGGNTIYF	TGTGCCAGCAGTGAAACCCTTGGTGGAAACACCATATATTTT
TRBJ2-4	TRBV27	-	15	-	CASGELGGEQHIQYF	TGTGCCAGCGGGGAACTCGGAGGGGAGCAGCACATTCAGTACTTC
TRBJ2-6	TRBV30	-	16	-	CAWSGAGEKGANVLTF	TGTGCCTGGAGTGGTGCAGGGGAGAAGGGGGCCAACGTCCTGACTTTC
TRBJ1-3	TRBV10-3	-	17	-	CAISDYVREPSGNTIYF	TGTGCCATCAGTGATTATGTCAGGGAACCCTCTGGAAACACCATATATTTT
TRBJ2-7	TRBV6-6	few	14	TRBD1	CASTPGQPLLKQYF	TGTGCCAGCACTCCGGGACAGCCCCTGTTGAAGCAGTACTTC
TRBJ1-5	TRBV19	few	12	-	CASSTFDRPQHF	TGTGCCAGTAGTACCTTCGACCGGCCCCAGCATTTT
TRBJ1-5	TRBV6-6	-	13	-	CASTPGVGQPQHF	TGTGCCAGCACCCCAGGGGTAGGTCAGCCCCAGCATTTT
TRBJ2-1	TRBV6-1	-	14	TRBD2	CASSYGGSYNEQFF	TGTGCCAGCAGCTACGGGGGGTCGTACAATGAGCAGTTCTTC
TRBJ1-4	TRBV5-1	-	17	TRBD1	CASSRDPGQTSNEKLFF	TGCGCCAGCAGCCGAGACCCGGGACAGACCTCTAATGAAAAACTGTTTTTT
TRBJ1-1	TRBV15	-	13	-	CASGGGLNTEAFF	TGTGCCTCCGGGGGGGGGCTGAACACTGAAGCTTTCTTT
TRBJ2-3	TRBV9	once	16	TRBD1	CASSVGGTGLSYTQYF	TGTGCCAGCAGCGTAGGGGGGACAGGACTCTCTTATACGCAGTATTTT
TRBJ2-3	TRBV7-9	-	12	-	CASSPRGGTQYF	TGTGCCAGCAGCCCCAGGGGGGGTACGCAGTATTTT